This T cell receptor beta chain was identified in a study of T cell repertoires in cytomegalovirus infection. TCRdb re-analysed the reads in MiXCR, keeping a single row per CDR3 protein. The top ten clones hold about 74% of a sample with under 70,000 distinct CDR3 sequences, 25% to 40% of them seen once. On this clonotype: The antigen remains undetermined.

Points from the study as a whole: Identification of carriers of CMV plus the relevant HLA was achieved through cumulative public TCR beta family frequency. The response measured ex vivo was dominated by TCR beta clonotypes (HLA-C-restricted and CMV-specific).

The CDR3 totals 17 residues. V was clipped by 1 base and J by 0 bases, with 16 bases between them. The germline V gene encodes CDR1 SGHRS and CDR2 YFSETQ. The chain has TRBV5-1 and TRBJ1-1; no firm D call. Sequences were obtained from PBMCs, sequenced either directly or after in vitro stimulation (not recorded which). This TCR came from a human donor in good health (CMV status not recorded). Some clones in this sample may be carry-over from other donors' samples. CDR3 DNA sequence: TGCGCCAGCAGCTTGAGGCCAGGAGGACCTATGAACACTGAAGCTTTCTTT. It encodes CASSLRPGGPMNTEAFF. The variable domain in full, with the rest retrieved from reference TRBV5-1 and TRBJ1-1, is KAGVTQTPRYLIKTRGQQVTLSCSPISGHRSVSWYQQTPGQGLQFLFEYFSETQRNKGNFPGRFSGRQFSNSRSEMNVSTLELGDSALYLCASSLRPGGPMNTEAFFGQGTRLTVV.